These 11 T cell receptor beta chains came from one sample sequenced in a study of OX40 agonist ivuxolimab in advanced cancers. The protocol was immunoSEQ multiplex PCR, while the TCRdb copy is restricted to in-frame clones and leaves out a portion. The sample contains roughly 19,000 clones, approximately 79% of which appear only once. This sample comprised CD4+ or CD8+ T cells sorted from blood, obtained in a trial of the OX40 agonist ivuxolimab. The receptors were gathered from an adult with an advanced solid tumor such as melanoma, head and neck, liver or kidney cancer.

The chain couples TRBV7-9 to TRBJ2-1; no clear D. V was cut by 1 base and J by 8 bases, with 6 bases left in between. Germline CDR1 and CDR2: SEHNR and FQNEAQ (reference sequence). This CDR3 comprises 12 residues. CDR3 DNA sequence: TGTGCCAGCAGCTTAGTTGGGGATGAGCAGTTCTTC. Translating gives CASSLVGDEQFF.

The chain uses TRBV9 and TRBJ1-4; tentatively, D is TRBD1 (5 bases). Trimming took off 0 bases at V and 4 bases at J, with 10 bases between the two ends. The CDR3 totals 15 residues. Germline V CDR1 and CDR2: SGDLS, YYNGEE. The CDR3 is CASSVATQGNEKLFF. CDR3 nucleotides: TGTGCCAGCAGCGTAGCTACGCAGGGTAATGAAAAACTGTTTTTT.

Here the CDR3 DNA reads TGCGCCAGCAGTGCTTCGGTTAATGAAAAACTGTTTTTT. Protein: CASSASVNEKLFF. The genes are TRBV10-1 and TRBJ1-4; no firm D call. V was trimmed by 4 bases and J by 4 bases, leaving 7 bases between them. Per the germline V gene, CDR1 is WNHNN and CDR2 is SYGVQD (reference sequence). The CDR3 is 13 residues long.

The chain links TRBV30 to TRBJ1-1, with 9 bases fitting TRBD1. Germline loops: CDR1 GTSNPN, CDR2 SVGIG (reference sequence). This CDR3 is 14 amino acids long. J gave up 4 bases and V 0 bases, and 3 bases lay outside the gene matches. The CDR3 loop is CAWSVGQGSTEAFF. Here the CDR3 DNA reads TGTGCCTGGAGTGTGGGACAGGGAAGCACTGAAGCTTTCTTT.

This clone is termed medium-sized (0.01 to 0.1%). The chain employs TRBV2 and TRBJ2-7, with TRBD1 identical over 7 bases. Germline V gives CDR1 SNHLY, CDR2 FYNNEI. The J segment lost 4 bases and the V segment lost 1 base, leaving 4 bases of the junction unmatched. The CDR3 totals 14 residues. CDR3 coding DNA: TGTGCCAGCAGTGAAGAGGACAGGATTTACGAGCAGTACTTC. This gives the protein CASSEEDRIYEQYF.

This clone was recorded a few times. The chain employs TRBV7-3 and TRBJ2-7; TRBD1 matches 9 bases. Trimming removed 5 bases from V and 0 bases from J; junction bases left unmatched: 5. CDR1 is SGHTA, CDR2 FQGTGA, per germline. This CDR3 is 15 amino acids long. The CDR3 region is CASSAGQGSSYEQYF. The DNA for the CDR3 is TGTGCCAGCAGCGCGGGACAGGGTAGCTCCTACGAGCAGTACTTC.

The V and J genes are TRBV5-6 and TRBJ2-5; D may match TRBD1 or TRBD2 (5 bases each). The length of the CDR3 is 14 residues. Germline loops: CDR1 SGHDT, CDR2 YYEEEE. Deletions cut 0 bases from V and 7 bases from J, with 13 bases between. Here the CDR3 DNA reads TGTGCCAGCAGCTTGGGATCCATTGGGGGGACCCAGTACTTC. It translates to CASSLGSIGGTQYF.

The rearrangement uses TRBV11-2 and TRBJ2-2; 8 bases align to TRBD2. The CDR3 has 19 residues. With V trimmed by 1 base and J by 2 bases, 12 bases remained unmatched. Germline V gene sequence: CDR1 SGHAT, CDR2 FQNNGV. CDR3: CASSLGLAGPLANTGELFF. The DNA for the CDR3 is TGTGCCAGCAGCTTAGGCCTAGCGGGCCCATTAGCCAACACCGGGGAGCTGTTTTTT.

V usage is TRBV10-3 and J usage is TRBJ2-7; no definite D call. The germline gives CDR1 ENHRY, CDR2 SYGVKD. V lost 3 bases and J lost 2, with 8 bases in between. The CDR3 runs to 13 residues. The CDR3 protein is CAISDPLPYEQYF. The CDR3, as DNA: TGTGCCATCAGTGATCCTCTCCCCTACGAGCAGTACTTC.

The chain links TRBV4-3 to TRBJ2-7; D remains unclear. V lost 1 base and J 2 bases, leaving 18 bases between the germline ends. There are 17 residues in the CDR3. Germline V gene lookup returns CDR1 LGHNA and CDR2 YSLEER. The CDR3 sequence: CASSQGLGSYYAYEQYF. The CDR3 DNA reads TGCGCCAGCAGCCAAGGGTTAGGCTCCTACTACGCCTACGAGCAGTACTTC.

The rearrangement links TRBV27 to TRBJ1-6, with unresolved D. Trimming took off 6 bases at V and 3 bases at J, with 6 bases between the two ends. CDR3 length: 13 residues. Germline CDR1 and CDR2: MNHEY and SMNVEV (reference sequence). The CDR3 coding sequence is TGTGCCAGCAGACGGGACTATAATTCACCCCTCCACTTT. Its protein is CASRRDYNSPLHF.